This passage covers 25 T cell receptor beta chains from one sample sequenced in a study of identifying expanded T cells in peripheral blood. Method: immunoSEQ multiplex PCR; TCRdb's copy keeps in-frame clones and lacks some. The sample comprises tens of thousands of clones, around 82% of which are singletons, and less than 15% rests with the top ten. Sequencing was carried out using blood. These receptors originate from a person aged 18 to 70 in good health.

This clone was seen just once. The CDR3 region has the DNA TGTGCCAGCACCGCCGAAGCGGGGTGCTCCTACGAGCAGTACGTC. It yields the protein CASTAEAGCSYEQYV. The chain has TRBV9 and TRBJ2-7; 7 nucleotides agree with TRBD2. The ends lost 6 bases at V and 0 bases at J; junction bases unmatched: 9. Germline V gene lookup returns CDR1 SGDLS and CDR2 YYNGEE. The length of the CDR3 is 15 residues.

CDR3 coding DNA: TGTGCCTGGAGTCGGGGGGGGGCAAGCTCCTACGAGCAGTACGTC. The encoded protein is CAWSRGGASSYEQYV. The chain carries TRBV30 and TRBJ2-7; TRBD2 aligns across 8 bases. This CDR3 contains 15 residues. Germline V gives CDR1 GTSNPN, CDR2 SVGIG (reference sequence). V gave up 2 bases and J gave up 0 bases; unmatched junction bases: 6.

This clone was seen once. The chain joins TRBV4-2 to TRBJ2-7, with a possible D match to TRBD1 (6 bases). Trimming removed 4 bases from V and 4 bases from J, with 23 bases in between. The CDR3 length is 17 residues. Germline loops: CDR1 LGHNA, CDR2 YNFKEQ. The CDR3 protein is CASSLQHRANDHYEQYF. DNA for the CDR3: TGTGCCAGCAGCCTCCAGCACAGGGCCAACGACCATTACGAGCAGTACTTC.

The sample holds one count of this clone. As DNA, the CDR3 is TGTGCCAGCAGCTCGGACGGGGGGTACAATGAGCAGTTCTTC. Protein sequence: CASSSDGGYNEQFF. This sequence joins TRBV5-6 and TRBJ2-1; the match to TRBD2 covers 7 bases. The CDR3 loop spans 14 amino acids. The germline CDR1 and CDR2 sequences are SGHDT and YYEEEE. J was trimmed by 4 bases and V by 3 bases; bases with no gene match: 4.

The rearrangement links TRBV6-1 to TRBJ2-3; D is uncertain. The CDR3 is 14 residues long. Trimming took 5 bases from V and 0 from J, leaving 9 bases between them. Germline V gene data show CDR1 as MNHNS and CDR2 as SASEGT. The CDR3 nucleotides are TGTGCCAGCAGTACGGTCTCAAGCACAGATACGCAGTATTTT. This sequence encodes CASSTVSSTDTQYF.

The CDR3 loop is CASSGVTTGESGYGYTF. DNA of the CDR3: TGTGCCAGCAGTGGGGTCACGACAGGGGAATCTGGCTATGGCTACACCTTC. The rearrangement joins TRBV6-1 to TRBJ1-2, with TRBD1 identical over 8 bases. CDR1 and CDR2 (germline): MNHNS, SASEGT. The V and J ends lost 4 bases and 4 bases, in that order; junction bases with no gene match: 14. The CDR3 consists of 17 residues.

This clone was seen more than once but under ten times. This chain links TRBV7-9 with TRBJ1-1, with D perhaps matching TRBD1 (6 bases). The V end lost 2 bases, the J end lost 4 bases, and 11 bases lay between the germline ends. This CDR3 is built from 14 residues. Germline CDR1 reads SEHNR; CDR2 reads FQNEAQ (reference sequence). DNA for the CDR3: TGTGCCAGCAGCTTAAGTCAGGGGCTCACTGAAGCTTTCTTT. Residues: CASSLSQGLTEAFF.

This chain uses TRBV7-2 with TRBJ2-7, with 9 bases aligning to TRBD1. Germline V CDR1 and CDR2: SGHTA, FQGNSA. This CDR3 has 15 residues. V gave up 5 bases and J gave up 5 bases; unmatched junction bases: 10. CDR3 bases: TGTGCCAGCAGCGTCACCGGGACAGGGAAGGACGAGCAGTACTTC. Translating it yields CASSVTGTGKDEQYF.

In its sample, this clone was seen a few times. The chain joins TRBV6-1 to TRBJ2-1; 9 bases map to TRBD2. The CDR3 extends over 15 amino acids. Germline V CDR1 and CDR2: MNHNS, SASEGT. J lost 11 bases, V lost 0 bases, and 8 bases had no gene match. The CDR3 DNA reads TGTGCCAGCAGTGAAGCACGTAGCGGGGGAGGTAAGCAGTTCTTC. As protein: CASSEARSGGGKQFF.

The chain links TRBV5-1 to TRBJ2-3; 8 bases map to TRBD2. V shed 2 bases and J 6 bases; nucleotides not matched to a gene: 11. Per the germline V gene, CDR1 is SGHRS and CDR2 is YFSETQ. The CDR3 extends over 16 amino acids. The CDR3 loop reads CASSLAGALNMDTQYF. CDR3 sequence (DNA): TGCGCCAGCAGCTTAGCGGGGGCCCTAAATATGGATACGCAGTATTTT. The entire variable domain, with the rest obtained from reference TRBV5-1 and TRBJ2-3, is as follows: KAGVTQTPRYLIKTRGQQVTLSCSPISGHRSVSWYQQTPGQGLQFLFEYFSETQRNKGNFPGRFSGRQFSNSRSEMNVSTLELGDSALYLCASSLAGALNMDTQYFGPGTRLTVL.

CDR3 bases: TGTGCCAGCAGTTTAGGGCAGTCGGGAGCTGAAGCTTTCTTT. This translates into CASSLGQSGAEAFF. The rearrangement joins TRBV28 to TRBJ1-1; D gene uncertain. This CDR3 comprises 14 residues. Trimming left V 2 bases short and J 6 bases short, with 13 bases between. Germline V CDR1 and CDR2: MDHEN, SYDVKM. Together with reference TRBV28 and TRBJ1-1, the CDR3 gives the full variable domain: DVKVTQSSRYLVKRTGEKVFLECVQDMDHENMFWYRQDPGLGLRLIYFSYDVKMKEKGDIPEGYSVSREKKERFSLILESASTNQTSMYLCASSLGQSGAEAFFGQGTRLTVV.

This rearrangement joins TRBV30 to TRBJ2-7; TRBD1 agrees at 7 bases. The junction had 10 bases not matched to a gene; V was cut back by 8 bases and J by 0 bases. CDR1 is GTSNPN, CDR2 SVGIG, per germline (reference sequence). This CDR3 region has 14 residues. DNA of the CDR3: TGTGCCATGAGACCCCGGGACAGCTCCTACGAGCAGTACTTC. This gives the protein CAMRPRDSSYEQYF.

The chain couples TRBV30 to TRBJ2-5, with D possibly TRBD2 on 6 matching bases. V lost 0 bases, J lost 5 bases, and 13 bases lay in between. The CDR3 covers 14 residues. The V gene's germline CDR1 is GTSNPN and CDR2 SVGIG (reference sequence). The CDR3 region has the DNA TGTGCCTGGAGTGTAGGAGGGGCGGGCGAGACCCAGTACTTC. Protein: CAWSVGGAGETQYF.

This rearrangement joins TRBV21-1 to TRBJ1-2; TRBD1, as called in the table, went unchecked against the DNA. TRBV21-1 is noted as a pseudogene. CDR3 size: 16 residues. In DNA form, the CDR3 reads TGTGCCAGCAGCAAAAGCCCAAGTCAGGGGGCACATGGCTACACCTTC. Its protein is CASSKSPSQGAHGYTF.

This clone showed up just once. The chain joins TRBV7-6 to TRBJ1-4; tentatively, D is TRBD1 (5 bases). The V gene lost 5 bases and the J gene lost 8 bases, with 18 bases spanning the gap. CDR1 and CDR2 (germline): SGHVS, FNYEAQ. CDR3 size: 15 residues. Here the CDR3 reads CASSPAAGSREKLFF. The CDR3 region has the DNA TGTGCCAGCAGCCCTGCAGCAGGGTCTCGAGAAAAACTGTTTTTT.

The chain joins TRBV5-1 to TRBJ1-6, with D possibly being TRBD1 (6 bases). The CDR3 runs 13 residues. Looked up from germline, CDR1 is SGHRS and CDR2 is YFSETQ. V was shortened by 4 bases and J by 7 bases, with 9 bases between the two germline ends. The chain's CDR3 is CASSRDTNSPLHF. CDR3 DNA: TGCGCCAGCAGCCGGGACACCAATTCACCCCTCCACTTT.

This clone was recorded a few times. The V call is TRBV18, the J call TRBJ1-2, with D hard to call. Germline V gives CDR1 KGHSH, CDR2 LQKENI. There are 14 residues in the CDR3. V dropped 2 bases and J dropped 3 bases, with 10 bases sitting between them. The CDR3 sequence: CASSPGNLDYGYTF. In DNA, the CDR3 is TGTGCCAGCTCACCAGGGAATCTTGACTATGGCTACACCTTC.

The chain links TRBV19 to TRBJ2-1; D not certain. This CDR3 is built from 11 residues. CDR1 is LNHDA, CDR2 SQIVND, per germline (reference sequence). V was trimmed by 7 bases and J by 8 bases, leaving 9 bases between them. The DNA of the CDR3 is TGTGCCAGTATGACCCGCGATGAGCAGTTCTTC. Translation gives CASMTRDEQFF.

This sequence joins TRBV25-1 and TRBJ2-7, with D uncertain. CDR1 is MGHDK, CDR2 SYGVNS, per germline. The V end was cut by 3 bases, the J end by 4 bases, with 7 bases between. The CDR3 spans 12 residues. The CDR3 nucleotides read TGTGCCAGCAGTGACCAAGTTTACGAGCAGTACTTC. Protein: CASSDQVYEQYF.

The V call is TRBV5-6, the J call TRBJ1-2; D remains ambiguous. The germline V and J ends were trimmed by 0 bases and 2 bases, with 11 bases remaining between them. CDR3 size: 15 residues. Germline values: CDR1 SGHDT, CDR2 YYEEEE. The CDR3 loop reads CASSLGWEQNYGYTF. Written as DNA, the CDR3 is TGTGCCAGCAGCTTGGGGTGGGAACAAAACTATGGCTACACCTTC.

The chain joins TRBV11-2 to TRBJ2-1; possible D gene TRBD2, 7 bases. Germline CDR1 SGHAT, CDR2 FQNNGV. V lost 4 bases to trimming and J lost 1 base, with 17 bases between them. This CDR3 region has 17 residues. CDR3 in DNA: TGTGCCAGCAGCTCCCGAGGGGGGGCGACATCCTACAATGAGCAGTTCTTC. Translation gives CASSSRGGATSYNEQFF.

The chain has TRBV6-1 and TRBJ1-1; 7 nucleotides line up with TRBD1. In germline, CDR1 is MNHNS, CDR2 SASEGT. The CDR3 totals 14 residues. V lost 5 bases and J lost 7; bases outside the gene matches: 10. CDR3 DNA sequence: TGTGCCAGCAGTTTACAGGGGTTCCCTAGTGAAGCTTTCTTT. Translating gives CASSLQGFPSEAFF.

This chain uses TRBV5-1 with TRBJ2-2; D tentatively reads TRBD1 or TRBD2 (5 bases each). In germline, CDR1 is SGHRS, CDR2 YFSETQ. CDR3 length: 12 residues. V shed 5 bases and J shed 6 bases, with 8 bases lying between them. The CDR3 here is CASSEGPGELFF. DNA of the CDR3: TGCGCCAGCAGTGAGGGGCCCGGGGAGCTGTTTTTT.

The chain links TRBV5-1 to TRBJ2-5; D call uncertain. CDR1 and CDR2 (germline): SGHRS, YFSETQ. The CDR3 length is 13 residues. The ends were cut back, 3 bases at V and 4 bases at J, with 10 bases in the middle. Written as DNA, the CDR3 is TGCGCCAGCAGCTCTCAGATGAGAGAGACCCAGTACTTC. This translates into CASSSQMRETQYF.

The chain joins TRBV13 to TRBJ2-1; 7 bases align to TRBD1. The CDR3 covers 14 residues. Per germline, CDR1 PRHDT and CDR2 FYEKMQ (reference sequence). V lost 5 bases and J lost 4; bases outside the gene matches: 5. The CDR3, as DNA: TGTGCCAGCAGCCCCTCGGGACAGTACAATGAGCAGTTCTTC. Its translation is CASSPSGQYNEQFF.